This T cell receptor (beta chain) was documented in a study of cytomegalovirus exposure and HLA in healthy donors. Only in-frame clones appear in the TCRdb table, and some are missing; sequencing was by immunoSEQ multiplex PCR. The sample gives around 86,000 clones, roughly 92% of which show up once; 0.95% to 1.3% is in the top ten. General observations from the study: The tendency of first-cohort TCR clusters to co-occur in the 90 to 150 validation repertoires was the finding of a later analysis. Reportedly, diagnosis of cytomegalovirus status by the classifier showed high specificity and sensitivity.

The donors were part of the validation cohort, which consisted of some 120 subjects and was separate from the first cohort of 666 subjects. CDR3 length: 20 residues. With regard to this clone: Its specificity is not known.

The sequenced sample consisted of PBMCs. The chain employs TRBV21-1 and TRBJ2-7; TRBD2, the table's D call, was not compared with the DNA. TRBV21-1 is a pseudogene. This TCR came from a woman in her thirties in good health and CMV-seropositive. The CDR3 DNA sequence: TGTGCCAGCAGCGCACAGGGTTACGGACTAGCGGGCATTAGGGGAGACGAGCAGTACTTC. This encodes CASSAQGYGLAGIRGDEQYF.